The entry below describes one T cell receptor (beta chain). Its antigen remains unidentified. Stated time point: blood 4 weeks post-SBRT, at nephrectomy. Treatment denoted: 15 Gy SBRT to primary tumor, nephrectomy 4 weeks later. The record originates from a study of radiation and T cells in renal cell carcinoma. Study results and limitations: Baseline intratumoral clonotype presence is unknown without pretreatment biopsies.

CDR1 and CDR2 (germline): KGHSH, LQKENI. The J segment lost 8 bases and the V segment lost 2 bases, leaving 0 bases of the junction unmatched. This CDR3 comprises 13 residues. This table comes from immunoSEQ multiplex PCR, and its TCRdb copy is limited to in-frame clones, with some not included. The sample has around 64,000 clones, 60% to 85% seen once. Sequenced material: blood, taken from a patient whose treatment included radiotherapy and nephrectomy. The receptor comes from a man in his 60s with renal cell carcinoma. J is TRBJ1-2 and V is TRBV18, with 12 bases identical to TRBD1. The CDR3 here is CASSPGTGGGYTF. CDR3 DNA: TGTGCCAGCTCACCAGGGACAGGGGGCGGCTACACCTTC. The complete variable domain, with remaining parts taken from reference TRBV18 and TRBJ1-2, reads NAGVMQNPRHLVRRRGQEARLRCSPMKGHSHVYWYRQLPEEGLKFMVYLQKENIIDESGMPKERFSAEFPKEGPSILRIQQVVRGDSAAYFCASSPGTGGGYTFGSGTRLTVV.